These 5 T cell receptor beta chains were sequenced from one sample in a study of shared clonotypes between healthy human individuals. TCRdb's copy holds only in-frame clones and misses some; the assay was immunoSEQ multiplex PCR. Of fewer than 1.8 million clones in the sample, 98% were seen once. The sample taken for sequencing was naive CD4+ T cells sorted from blood. Subset of the sample: CD45RA+ positively selected. Source of these receptors: a man aged 30 to 45 in good health.

This clone was counted a single time. V gene TRBV11-1 combines with J gene TRBJ2-5; 8 bases are a match to TRBD2. The CDR3 extends over 15 amino acids. Germline CDR1 and CDR2: SGHAT and FQDESV (reference sequence). After removal of 3 bases from V and 5 bases from J, the junction contained 8 bases not matched to a gene. Written as DNA, the CDR3 is TGTGCCAGCAGCTTGAGAGCGGGAGCTGGGGAGACCCAGTACTTC. As protein: CASSLRAGAGETQYF.

The gene calls are TRBV7-9 and TRBJ1-1, with D possibly matching TRBD1 (5 bases). V was cut by 1 base and J by 0 bases, with 12 bases left in between. CDR1 is SEHNR and CDR2 is FQNEAQ in the germline V gene (reference sequence). The CDR3 totals 16 residues. CDR3 coding DNA: TGTGCCAGCAGCTTAGGGACACTTTTAATGAACACTGAAGCTTTCTTT. It specifies CASSLGTLLMNTEAFF.

The chain carries TRBV28 and TRBJ1-2, with D unresolved. Per the germline V gene, CDR1 is MDHEN and CDR2 is SYDVKM. The length of the CDR3 is 12 residues. V shed 5 bases and J shed 6 bases, with 10 bases lying between them. The CDR3 here is CASSDRTDGYTF. The CDR3 DNA sequence: TGTGCCAGCAGTGACCGGACTGATGGCTACACCTTC.

This clone was counted once. The chain couples TRBV7-8 to TRBJ2-3; D remains unclear. The V gene lost 4 bases and the J gene lost 7 bases, with 12 bases spanning the gap. There are 13 residues in the CDR3. Germline V lookup: CDR1 SGHVS, CDR2 FQNEAQ. CDR3 region: CASSSGVGYTQYF. The CDR3 DNA reads TGTGCCAGCAGCTCGGGCGTCGGATATACGCAGTATTTT.

The V call is TRBV20-1, the J call TRBJ2-7; D unclear. Germline assignment: CDR1 DFQATT and CDR2 SNEGSKA (reference sequence). The V end was cut by 5 bases, the J end by 6 bases, with 11 bases between. This CDR3 is 11 amino acids long. The CDR3 bases are TGCAGTGCTTGGCGCCTGGGCGAGCAGTACTTC. It is translated as CSAWRLGEQYF.